The rows below give T cell receptor beta chains drawn from one sample of a study of cytomegalovirus exposure and HLA in healthy donors. The protocol was immunoSEQ multiplex PCR, while the TCRdb copy is restricted to in-frame clones and leaves out a portion. This sample has under 200,000 clones, with about 76% found just once. Sequencing was performed on PBMCs. The receptors were sampled from a woman in her forties in good health and CMV-seropositive. Both conserved end residues are part of each CDR3. The D gene is left open where the match is weak.

v_gene	d_gene	j_gene	len	CDR3aa
TRBV7-2	NA	TRBJ2-7	14	CASSSPSVAYEQYF
TRBV28	NA	TRBJ2-7	13	CASSLSGAYEQYF
TRBV19	TRBD1	TRBJ1-5	14	CASTPIWTGQPQHF
TRBV5-1	TRBD2	TRBJ2-5	15	CASSYSSGGEETQYF
TRBV9	NA	TRBJ1-3	15	CASSPGHLSGNTIYF
TRBV10-3	TRBD2	TRBJ2-7	14	CASGGLAGIYEQYF
TRBV19	TRBD1	TRBJ2-7	15	CASSLGTGVSYEQYF
TRBV4-3	TRBD1	TRBJ1-6	15	CASSQSQGANSPLHF
TRBV2	NA	TRBJ2-4	13	CASSGESKNIQYF
TRBV11-3	NA	TRBJ2-1	11	CASSFSGEQFF
TRBV4-3	TRBD2	TRBJ2-2	19	CASSQRLAGGIRNTGELFF
TRBV5-1	TRBD1	TRBJ1-6	16	CASSLATGGSNSPLHF
TRBV19	NA	TRBJ1-2	14	CASSGGGAAYGYTF
TRBV7-2	TRBD2	TRBJ2-3	16	CASSSRTSLGADTQYF
TRBV2	NA	TRBJ1-2	14	CASSGQGSNYGYTF
TRBV29-1	TRBD1	TRBJ2-2	17	CSVEDGSGTASGGELFF
TRBV6-5	TRBD1	TRBJ1-5	14	CASSYGQGGQPQHF
TRBV5-4	NA	TRBJ2-1	15	CASSFAGPTYNEQFF
TRBV6-4	TRBD2	TRBJ2-4	14	CASSDSGGVDIQYF
TRBV6-5	NA	TRBJ2-5	12	CASTTGGETQYF
TRBV2	TRBD1	TRBJ2-2	15	CASSYDRGFTGELFF
TRBV18	NA	TRBJ1-4	14	CASSQRGSNEKLFF
TRBV5-1	TRBD1	TRBJ2-5	15	CASSPRTGAGETQYF
TRBV4-2	TRBD2	TRBJ2-7	17	CASSQAPLAGVPYEQYF
TRBV5-1	NA	TRBJ1-2	14	CASSDSGSGYGYIF
TRBV30	TRBD1	TRBJ1-2	12	CAWNRGTMGYTF
TRBV27	TRBD1	TRBJ1-1	15	CASSLTGRSYTEAFF
TRBV11-3	NA	TRBJ1-1	12	CASSNFPTEAFF
TRBV6-5	TRBD2	TRBJ2-7	15	CASSLVGGGAREQYF
TRBV2	NA	TRBJ1-4	17	CASSDGFGRSAGEKLFF
TRBV28	TRBD1	TRBJ2-7	15	CASSLPGTGIYEQYF